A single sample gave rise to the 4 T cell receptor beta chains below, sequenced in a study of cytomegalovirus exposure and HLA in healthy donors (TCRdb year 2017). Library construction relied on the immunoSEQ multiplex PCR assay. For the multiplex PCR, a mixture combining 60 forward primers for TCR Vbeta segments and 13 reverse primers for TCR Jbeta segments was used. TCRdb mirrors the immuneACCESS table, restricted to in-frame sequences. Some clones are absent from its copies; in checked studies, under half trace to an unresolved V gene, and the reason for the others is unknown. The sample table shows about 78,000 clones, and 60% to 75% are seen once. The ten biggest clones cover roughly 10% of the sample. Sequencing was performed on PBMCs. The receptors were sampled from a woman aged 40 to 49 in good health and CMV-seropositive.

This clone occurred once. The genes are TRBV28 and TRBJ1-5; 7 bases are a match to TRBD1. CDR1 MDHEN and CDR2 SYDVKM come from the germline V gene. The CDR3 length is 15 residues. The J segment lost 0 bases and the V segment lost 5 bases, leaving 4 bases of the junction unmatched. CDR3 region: CASSRDSSSNQPQHF. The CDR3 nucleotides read TGTGCCAGCAGTAGGGACAGTTCTAGCAATCAGCCCCAGCATTTT.

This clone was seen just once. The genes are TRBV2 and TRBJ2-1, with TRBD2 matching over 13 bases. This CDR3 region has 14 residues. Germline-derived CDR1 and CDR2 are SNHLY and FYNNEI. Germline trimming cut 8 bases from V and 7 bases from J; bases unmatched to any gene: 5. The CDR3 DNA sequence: TGTGCCAGCTCCCAGACTAGCGGGAGGAATGAGCAGTTCTTC. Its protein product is CASSQTSGRNEQFF.

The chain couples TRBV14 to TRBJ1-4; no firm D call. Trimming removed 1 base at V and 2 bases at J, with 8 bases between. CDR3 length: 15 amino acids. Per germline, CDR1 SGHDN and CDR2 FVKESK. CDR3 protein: CASSQGGRTNEKLFF. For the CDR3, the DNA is TGTGCCAGCAGCCAAGGAGGGCGGACTAATGAAAAACTGTTTTTT.

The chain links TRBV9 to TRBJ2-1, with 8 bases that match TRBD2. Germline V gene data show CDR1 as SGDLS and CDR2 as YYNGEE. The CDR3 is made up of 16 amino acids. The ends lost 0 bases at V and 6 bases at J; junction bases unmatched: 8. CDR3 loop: CASSVALAGGFNEQFF. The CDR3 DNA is TGTGCCAGCAGCGTAGCCTTGGCGGGAGGATTCAATGAGCAGTTCTTC.